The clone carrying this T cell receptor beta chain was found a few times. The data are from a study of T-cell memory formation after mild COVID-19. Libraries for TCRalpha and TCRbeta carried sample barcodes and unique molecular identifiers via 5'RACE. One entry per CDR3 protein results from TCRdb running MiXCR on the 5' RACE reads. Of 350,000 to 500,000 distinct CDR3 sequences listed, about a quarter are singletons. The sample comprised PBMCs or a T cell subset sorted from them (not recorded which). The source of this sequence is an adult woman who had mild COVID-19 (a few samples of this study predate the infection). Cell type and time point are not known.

This chain's CDR3 is CSARASGLAAETQYF. The CDR3 DNA sequence: TGCAGTGCTAGAGCATCGGGACTAGCGGCAGAGACCCAGTACTTC. The chain employs TRBV20-1 and TRBJ2-5; TRBD2 matches at 11 bases. The CDR3 runs to 15 residues. In germline, CDR1 is DFQATT, CDR2 SNEGSKA (reference sequence). The V and J ends lost 1 base and 4 bases, in that order; junction bases with no gene match: 5.